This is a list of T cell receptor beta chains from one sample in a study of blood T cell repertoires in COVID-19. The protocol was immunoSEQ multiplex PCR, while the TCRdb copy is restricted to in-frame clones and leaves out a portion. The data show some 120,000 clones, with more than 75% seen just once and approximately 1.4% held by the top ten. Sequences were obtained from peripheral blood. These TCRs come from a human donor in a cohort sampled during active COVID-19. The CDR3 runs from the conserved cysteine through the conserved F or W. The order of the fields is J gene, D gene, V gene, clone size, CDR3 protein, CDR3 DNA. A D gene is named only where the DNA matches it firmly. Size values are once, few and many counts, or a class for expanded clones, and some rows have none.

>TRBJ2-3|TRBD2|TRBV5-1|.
CASSLAGGSTDTQYF
TGCGCCAGCAGCTTGGCGGGGGGAAGCACAGATACGCAGTATTTT
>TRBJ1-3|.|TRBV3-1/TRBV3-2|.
CASSPERAAGNTIYF
TGTGCCAGCAGCCCTGAGCGGGCTGCTGGAAACACCATATATTTT
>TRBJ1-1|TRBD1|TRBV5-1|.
CASSIQGQDNTEAFF
TGCGCCAGCAGCATACAAGGACAGGACAACACTGAAGCTTTCTTT
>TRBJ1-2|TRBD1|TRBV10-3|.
CASGTGGIGYAGYTF
TGTGCCAGCGGGACAGGGGGCATCGGGTATGCTGGCTACACCTTC
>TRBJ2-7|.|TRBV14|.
CASSQVVSGSSYEQYF
TGTGCCAGCAGCCAAGTGGTTAGCGGTAGCTCCTACGAGCAGTACTTC
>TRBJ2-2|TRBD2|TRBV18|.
CASSPQVAGTGELFF
TGTGCCAGCTCACCACAGGTAGCGGGAACCGGGGAGCTGTTTTTT
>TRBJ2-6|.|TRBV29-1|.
CSVEDFEGAGANVLTF
TGCAGCGTTGAAGATTTCGAGGGGGCTGGGGCCAACGTCCTGACTTTC
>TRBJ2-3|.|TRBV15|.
CATSRTTRDTQYF
TGTGCCACCAGCCGCACTACTAGAGATACGCAGTATTTT
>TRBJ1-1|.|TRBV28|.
CASSLGTLRNTEAFF
TGTGCCAGCAGTTTGGGGACATTAAGGAACACTGAAGCTTTCTTT
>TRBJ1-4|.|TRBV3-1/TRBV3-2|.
CASSQEGLQGKLFF
TGTGCCAGCAGCCAAGAGGGTCTGCAGGGAAAACTGTTTTTT
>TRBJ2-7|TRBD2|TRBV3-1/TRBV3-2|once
CASSQRFSGRSSYEQYF
TGTGCCAGCAGCCAAAGGTTTAGCGGGAGATCGTCTTACGAGCAGTACTTC
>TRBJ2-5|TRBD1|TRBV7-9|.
CASSSTGDRETQYF
TGTGCCAGCAGCTCAACAGGGGACCGGGAGACCCAGTACTTC
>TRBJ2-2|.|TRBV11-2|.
CASSLIGERTGELFF
TGTGCCAGCAGCTTGATAGGGGAACGCACCGGGGAGCTGTTTTTT
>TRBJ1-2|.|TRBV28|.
CASSLAGVLYGYTF
TGTGCCAGCAGCTTGGCGGGGGTGCTATATGGCTACACCTTC
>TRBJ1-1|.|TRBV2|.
CASTPFAEANTEAFF
TGTGCCAGCACTCCTTTCGCTGAGGCGAACACTGAAGCTTTCTTT
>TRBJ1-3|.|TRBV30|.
CAWNVRSLSGNTIYF
TGTGCCTGGAACGTCCGGTCTCTCTCTGGAAACACCATATATTTT
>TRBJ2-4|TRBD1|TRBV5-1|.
CASSLGQGVNIQYF
TGCGCCAGCAGCTTGGGTCAGGGGGTAAACATTCAGTACTTC
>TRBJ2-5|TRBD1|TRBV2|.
CASSEVPGGETQYF
TGTGCCAGCAGTGAAGTCCCAGGGGGAGAGACCCAGTACTTC
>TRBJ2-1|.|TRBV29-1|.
CSVDDGGGQFF
TGCAGCGTTGACGATGGGGGCGGGCAGTTCTTC
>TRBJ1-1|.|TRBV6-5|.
CASRERLGATEAFF
TGTGCCAGCAGGGAGAGGTTGGGGGCGACTGAAGCTTTCTTT
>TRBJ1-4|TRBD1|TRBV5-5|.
CASSPWTGREEKLFF
TGTGCCAGCAGCCCCTGGACAGGACGGGAAGAAAAACTGTTTTTT
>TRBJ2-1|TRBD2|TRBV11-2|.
CASSLGLAGTPGFF
TGTGCCAGCAGCTTAGGCTTAGCGGGAACTCCCGGGTTCTTC
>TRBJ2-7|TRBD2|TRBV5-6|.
CASSLASGSYEQYF
TGTGCCAGCAGCTTAGCTAGCGGGAGTTACGAGCAGTACTTC
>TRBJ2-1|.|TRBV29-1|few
CSAGGNEQFF
TGCAGCGCCGGGGGCAATGAGCAGTTCTTC
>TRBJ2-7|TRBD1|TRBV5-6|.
CASSFGQGSYEQYF
TGTGCCAGCAGCTTCGGACAGGGATCCTACGAGCAGTACTTC
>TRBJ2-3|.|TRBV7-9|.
CASIEWGRGGWADTQYF
TGTGCCAGCATCGAATGGGGTAGGGGAGGATGGGCAGATACGCAGTATTTT
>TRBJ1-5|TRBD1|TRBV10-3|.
CAISEFGDRAFGSNQPQHF
TGTGCCATCAGTGAGTTTGGGGACAGGGCTTTCGGTAGCAATCAGCCCCAGCATTTT